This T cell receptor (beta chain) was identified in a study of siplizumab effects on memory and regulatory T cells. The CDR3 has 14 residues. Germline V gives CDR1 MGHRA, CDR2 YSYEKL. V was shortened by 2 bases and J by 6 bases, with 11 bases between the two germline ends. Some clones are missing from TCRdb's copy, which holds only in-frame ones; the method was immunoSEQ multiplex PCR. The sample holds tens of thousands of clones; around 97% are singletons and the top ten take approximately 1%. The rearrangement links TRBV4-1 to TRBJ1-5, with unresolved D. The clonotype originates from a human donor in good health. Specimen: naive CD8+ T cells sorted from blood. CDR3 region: CASSQIGAAQPQHF. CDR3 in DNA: TGCGCCAGCAGCCAAATTGGCGCGGCTCAGCCCCAGCATTTT.